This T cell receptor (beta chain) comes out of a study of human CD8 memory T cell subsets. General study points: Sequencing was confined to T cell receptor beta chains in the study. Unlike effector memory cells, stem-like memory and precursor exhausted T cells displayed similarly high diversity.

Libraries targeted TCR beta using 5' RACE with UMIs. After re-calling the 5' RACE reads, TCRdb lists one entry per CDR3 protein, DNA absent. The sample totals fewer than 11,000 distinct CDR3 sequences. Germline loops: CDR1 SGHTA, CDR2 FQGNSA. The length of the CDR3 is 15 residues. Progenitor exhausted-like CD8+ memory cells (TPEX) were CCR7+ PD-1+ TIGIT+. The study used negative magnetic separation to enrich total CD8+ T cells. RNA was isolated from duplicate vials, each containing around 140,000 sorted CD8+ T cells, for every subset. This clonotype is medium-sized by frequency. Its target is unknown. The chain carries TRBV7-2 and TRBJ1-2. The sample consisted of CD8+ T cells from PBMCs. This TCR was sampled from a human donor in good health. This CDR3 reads CASSPPGLVGYGYTF.